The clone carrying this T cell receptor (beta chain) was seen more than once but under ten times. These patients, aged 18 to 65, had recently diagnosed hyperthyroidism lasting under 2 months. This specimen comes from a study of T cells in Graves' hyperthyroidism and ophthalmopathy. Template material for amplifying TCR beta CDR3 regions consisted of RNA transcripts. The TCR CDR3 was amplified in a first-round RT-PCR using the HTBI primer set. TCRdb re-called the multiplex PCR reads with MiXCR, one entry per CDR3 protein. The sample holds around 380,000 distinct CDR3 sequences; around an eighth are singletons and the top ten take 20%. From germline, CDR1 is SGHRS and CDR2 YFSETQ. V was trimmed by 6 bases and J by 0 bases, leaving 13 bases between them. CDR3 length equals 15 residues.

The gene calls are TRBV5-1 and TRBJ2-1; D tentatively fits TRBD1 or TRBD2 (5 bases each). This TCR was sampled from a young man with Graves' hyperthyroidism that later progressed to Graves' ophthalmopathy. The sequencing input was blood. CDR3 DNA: TGCGCCAGCACCCCCGGGACGACCTCCTACAATGAGCAGTTCTTC. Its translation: CASTPGTTSYNEQFF.